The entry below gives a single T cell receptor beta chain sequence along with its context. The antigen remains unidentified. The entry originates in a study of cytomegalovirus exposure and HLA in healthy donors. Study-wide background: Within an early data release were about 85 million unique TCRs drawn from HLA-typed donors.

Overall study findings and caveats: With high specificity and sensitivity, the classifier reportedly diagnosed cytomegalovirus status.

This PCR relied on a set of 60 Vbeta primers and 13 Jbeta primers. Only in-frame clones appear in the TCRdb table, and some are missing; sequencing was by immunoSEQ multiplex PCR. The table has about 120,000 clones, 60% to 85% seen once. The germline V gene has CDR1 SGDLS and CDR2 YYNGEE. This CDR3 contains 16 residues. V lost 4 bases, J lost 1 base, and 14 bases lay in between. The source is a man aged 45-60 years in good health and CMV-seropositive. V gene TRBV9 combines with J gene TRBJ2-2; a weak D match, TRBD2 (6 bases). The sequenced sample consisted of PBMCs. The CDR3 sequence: CASSIGSGGNTGELFF. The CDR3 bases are TGTGCCAGCAGCATCGGTAGCGGAGGGAACACCGGGGAGCTGTTTTTT.